This T cell receptor beta chain is from a study of T cell repertoires in cytomegalovirus infection. Looking at the study overall: It can be stated that public TCR beta signatures indicated CMV infection as well as a matching HLA type. General study results and limits: Carriage of CMV together with the relevant HLA was identifiable through cumulative public TCR beta family frequency. The ex vivo response showed dominance by HLA-C-restricted CMV-specific TCR beta clonotypes.

As to this clonotype: No antigen is known for it. The CDR3 does not close with the conserved phenylalanine or tryptophan, likely indicating a read error.

The ends lost 5 bases at V and 5 bases at J; junction bases unmatched: 10. The CDR3 consists of 16 residues. Via MiXCR, TCRdb re-called the reads, giving one row per CDR3 protein. The table includes about 440,000 distinct CDR3 sequences, 25% to 40% detected once. Sequences were obtained from PBMCs. This TCR was recovered from a human donor in good health (CMV status not recorded). Some clones in this sample may be carry-over from other donors' samples. The chain combines TRBV7-1 with TRBJ2-1, with 9 bases lining up with TRBD2. TRBV7-1 carries the ORF label, with uncertain function. For the CDR3, the DNA is TGTGCCAGCAGCCACGCCGGGACTAGCAGGCACAATGAGCAGTTCTTA. It yields the protein CASSHAGTSRHNEQFL.